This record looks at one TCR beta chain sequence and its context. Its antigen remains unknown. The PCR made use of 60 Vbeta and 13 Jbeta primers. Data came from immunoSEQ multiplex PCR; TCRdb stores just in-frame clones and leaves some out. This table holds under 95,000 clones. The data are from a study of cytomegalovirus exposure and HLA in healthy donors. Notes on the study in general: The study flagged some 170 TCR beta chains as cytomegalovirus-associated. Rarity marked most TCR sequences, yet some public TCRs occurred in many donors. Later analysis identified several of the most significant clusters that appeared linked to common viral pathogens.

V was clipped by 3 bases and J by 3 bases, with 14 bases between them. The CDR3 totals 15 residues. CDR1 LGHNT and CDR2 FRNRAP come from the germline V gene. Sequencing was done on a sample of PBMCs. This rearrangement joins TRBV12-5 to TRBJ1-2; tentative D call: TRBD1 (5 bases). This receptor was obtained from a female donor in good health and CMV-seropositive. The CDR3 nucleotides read TGTGCTAGTGGTTTTTCAGGCCAGGGCGACTATGGCTACACCTTC. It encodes CASGFSGQGDYGYTF.